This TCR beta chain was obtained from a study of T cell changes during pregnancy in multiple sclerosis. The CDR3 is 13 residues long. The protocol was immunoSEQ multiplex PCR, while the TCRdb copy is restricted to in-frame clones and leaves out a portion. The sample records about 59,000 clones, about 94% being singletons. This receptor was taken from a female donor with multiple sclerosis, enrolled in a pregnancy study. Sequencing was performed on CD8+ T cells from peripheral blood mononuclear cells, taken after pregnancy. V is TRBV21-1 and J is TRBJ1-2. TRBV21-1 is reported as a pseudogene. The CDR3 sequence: CASSKDEAAGYTF. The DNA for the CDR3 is TGTGCCAGCAGCAAAGATGAAGCGGCTGGCTACACCTTC.